The 17 T cell receptor beta chains listed next were all sequenced from one sample in a study of T-cell memory formation after mild COVID-19. TCRdb reanalysed the 5' RACE reads using MiXCR and keeps one entry per CDR3 protein. Here the sample spans some 290,000 distinct CDR3 sequences, roughly 15% being singletons. What was sequenced was PBMCs or a T cell subset sorted from them (not recorded which). These receptors all come from a man aged 18-30 years who had mild COVID-19 (a few samples of this study predate the infection). Cell type and time point are not known.

The chain couples TRBV27 to TRBJ2-6; weak D call: TRBD1 (6 bases). CDR3 length: 14 residues. Germline values: CDR1 MNHEY, CDR2 SMNVEV (reference sequence). V lost 7 bases and J 2 bases, leaving 9 bases between the germline ends. CDR3 amino acids: CASKEGAGANVLTF. The CDR3 DNA is TGTGCCAGCAAAGAGGGGGCTGGGGCCAACGTCCTGACTTTC.

This clonotype was detected a few times. The chain links TRBV5-6 to TRBJ1-2; possible D gene TRBD1, 5 bases. CDR1 SGHDT and CDR2 YYEEEE come from the germline V gene. V was cut by 2 bases and J by 0 bases, with 11 bases left in between. This CDR3 has 15 amino acids. The CDR3 DNA reads as TGTGCCAGCAGCTTAGTCAGGGCTTCTAACTATGGCTACACCTTC. This sequence encodes CASSLVRASNYGYTF.

The chain uses TRBV7-9 and TRBJ1-6; the match to TRBD1 covers 7 bases. The CDR3 runs to 14 residues. The V and J ends lost 5 bases and 5 bases, in that order; junction bases with no gene match: 3. Germline V CDR1 and CDR2: SEHNR, FQNEAQ (reference sequence). This CDR3 is CASSPGQHNSPLHF. The DNA for the CDR3 is TGTGCCAGCAGCCCGGGACAGCATAATTCACCCCTCCACTTT.

This clonotype was detected ten times or more. The chain carries TRBV6-5 and TRBJ2-7; no reliable D call. V was pared by 0 bases and J by 0 bases, with 9 bases between. Looked up from germline, CDR1 is MNHEY and CDR2 is SVGAGI. This CDR3 has 15 residues. CDR3 sequence: CASSYSSGGSYEQYF. CDR3 nucleotides: TGTGCCAGCAGTTACTCTTCCGGCGGCTCCTACGAGCAGTACTTC.

This chain joins TRBV20-1 and TRBJ1-5, with D perhaps TRBD1 (5 bases). CDR1 and CDR2 from the germline V gene are DFQATT and SNEGSKA (reference sequence). The CDR3 covers 14 residues. Trimming stripped 1 base from V and 7 bases from J, with 14 bases between. The CDR3 sequence is CSARVQGGGQPQHF. CDR3 DNA: TGCAGTGCTAGAGTGCAGGGTGGAGGCCAGCCCCAGCATTTT.

The table lists this clonotype with a count of one. The chain couples TRBV5-1 to TRBJ1-1; the D is unclear. The V end lost 0 bases, the J end lost 6 bases, and 9 bases lay between the germline ends. The CDR3 loop spans 13 amino acids. The germline V gene encodes CDR1 SGHRS and CDR2 YFSETQ. CDR3 region: CASSLGGLAEAFF. CDR3 nucleotide sequence: TGCGCCAGCAGCTTGGGAGGGTTGGCTGAAGCTTTCTTT.

In this sample, this clonotype turned up a few times. The CDR3 region is CASSYEGRGSDNEQFF. CDR3 DNA sequence: TGCGCCAGCAGCTACGAGGGGAGGGGGTCAGACAATGAGCAGTTCTTC. The chain carries TRBV4-1 and TRBJ2-1; D is perhaps TRBD2 (7 bases). Germline assignment: CDR1 MGHRA and CDR2 YSYEKL. The CDR3 loop spans 16 amino acids. Trimming took 5 bases from V and 5 from J, leaving 19 bases between them.

The J gene is TRBJ2-5, the V gene TRBV7-2; 8 nucleotides align to TRBD2. Germline loops: CDR1 SGHTA, CDR2 FQGNSA. The CDR3 length is 13 residues. V lost 7 bases and J lost 4; bases outside the gene matches: 5. CDR3: CASTHGGVETQYF. The CDR3 DNA sequence: TGTGCCAGCACCCACGGGGGGGTAGAGACCCAGTACTTC. The whole variable domain, filled in from reference TRBV7-2 and TRBJ2-5, reads GAGVSQSPSNKVTEKGKDVELRCDPISGHTALYWYRQSLGQGLEFLIYFQGNSAPDKSGLPSDRFSAERTGGSVSTLTIQRTQQEDSAVYLCASTHGGVETQYFGPGTRLLVL.

The chain has TRBV7-2 and TRBJ1-6; D ambiguous. Looked up from germline, CDR1 is SGHTA and CDR2 is FQGNSA. V was shortened by 7 bases and J by 9 bases, with 13 bases between the two germline ends. The CDR3 totals 13 residues. CDR3 sequence: CASNEPPGSPLHF. CDR3 coding DNA: TGTGCCAGCAACGAGCCCCCTGGTTCACCCCTCCACTTT.

V is TRBV6-2 or TRBV6-3 and J is TRBJ2-2, with 7 bases that match TRBD2. Germline V gene data show CDR1 as MNHEY and CDR2 as SVGEGT. V was clipped by 6 bases and J by 6 bases; unmatched bases: 10. This CDR3 is 15 amino acids long. The CDR3 reads CASRGLLHWAGELFF. CDR3 DNA sequence: TGTGCCAGCAGGGGACTATTACATTGGGCCGGGGAGCTGTTTTTT.

V usage is TRBV5-1 and J usage is TRBJ2-3, with TRBD1 matching over 9 bases. V gave up 4 bases and J gave up 2 bases; unmatched junction bases: 8. The CDR3 totals 16 residues. From germline, CDR1 is SGHRS and CDR2 YFSETQ. As DNA, the CDR3 is TGCGCCAGCAGCACAGTGACAGGGGGGATCACAGATACGCAGTATTTT. Protein: CASSTVTGGITDTQYF. Combining the CDR3 with reference TRBV5-1 and TRBJ2-3 gives the whole variable domain KAGVTQTPRYLIKTRGQQVTLSCSPISGHRSVSWYQQTPGQGLQFLFEYFSETQRNKGNFPGRFSGRQFSNSRSEMNVSTLELGDSALYLCASSTVTGGITDTQYFGPGTRLTVL.

This clonotype was observed a handful of times. The chain recombines TRBV28 with TRBJ2-7, with 10 bases lining up with TRBD1. Germline CDR1 is MDHEN and CDR2 is SYDVKM. The junction had 9 bases not matched to a gene; V was cut back by 8 bases and J by 2 bases. The CDR3 sequence is 15 residues long. This CDR3 reads CASSPGQGFPYEQYV. The CDR3 DNA sequence: TGTGCCAGCTCCCCGGGACAGGGGTTCCCCTACGAGCAGTACGTC.

This clonotype was counted ten times or more. The gene calls are TRBV3-1 and TRBJ1-6; 9 nucleotides align to TRBD1. Trimming took 1 base from V and 9 from J; bases not matched to a gene: 4. The germline gives CDR1 LGHDT, CDR2 YNNKEL (reference sequence). This CDR3 has 15 residues. The CDR3 loop is CASSQVYRGRSPLHF. The CDR3 nucleotides read TGTGCCAGCAGCCAAGTTTACAGGGGGCGTTCACCCCTCCACTTT.

This chain connects TRBV12-3 or TRBV12-4 to TRBJ2-5; 9 positions match TRBD2. V was clipped by 1 base and J by 5 bases; unmatched bases: 17. CDR3 size: 19 residues. The CDR3 DNA reads TGTGCCAGCAGTTTAGACCCCCCAGGAGTAGCGGGGGCTGAGGAGACCCAGTACTTC. Translated, it gives CASSLDPPGVAGAEETQYF.

This clonotype came up a few times. The chain employs TRBV7-8 and TRBJ2-1; no firm D call. V lost 0 bases and J 10 bases, leaving 7 bases between the germline ends. The CDR3 is 12 amino acids. The germline gives CDR1 SGHVS, CDR2 FQNEAQ. CDR3 sequence: CASSLALREQFF. As DNA, the CDR3 is TGTGCCAGCAGCTTAGCCCTTCGCGAGCAGTTCTTC.

The chain's CDR3 is CSASLAGGRDTQYF. CDR3 nucleotides: TGCAGTGCTAGCCTAGCGGGGGGTAGAGATACGCAGTATTTT. The J gene is TRBJ2-3, the V gene TRBV20-1; 11 bases map to TRBD2. The CDR3 sequence is 14 residues long. Germline assignment: CDR1 DFQATT and CDR2 SNEGSKA (reference sequence). V shed 3 bases, J shed 5 bases, and the junction held 4 bases outside the gene matches.

This clonotype was seen a few times. The rearrangement joins TRBV15 to TRBJ2-3; D is possibly TRBD2 (5 bases). Germline values: CDR1 LNHNV, CDR2 YYDKDF (reference sequence). The V and J ends lost 4 bases and 2 bases respectively, with 13 bases between them. CDR3 length: 15 amino acids. CDR3 nucleotides: TGTGCCACCAGCACCCAACCCGGGGTCACAGATACGCAGTATTTT. Its protein product is CATSTQPGVTDTQYF.